The clone carrying this T cell receptor beta chain has a handful of counts. For a library built for alpha chains, this beta chain is a stray read; little rests on its size. Time point denoted: sample taken at primary tumor resection. The data belong to a study of spatial heterogeneity in lung cancer. This CDR3 is 14 amino acids long. Germline CDR1 and CDR2: MNHNS and SASEGT. Trimming removed 3 bases from V and 3 bases from J, with 12 bases in between. TCRdb analysed the 5' RACE reads with MiXCR anew, one entry per CDR3 protein. The repertoire holds under 450 distinct CDR3 sequences, with under 15% as singletons.

The gene calls are TRBV6-1 and TRBJ2-7; D gene uncertain. This receptor was identified in a male donor with early-stage non-small cell lung cancer. The sample was normal lung tissue next to the tumor, taken at surgery. CDR3 sequence: CASSETGRVYEQYF. The DNA of the CDR3 is TGTGCCAGCAGTGAGACCGGCCGGGTCTACGAGCAGTACTTC.